This is a list of T cell receptor beta chains from one sample in a study of Ad26.COV2.S vaccination and SARS-CoV-2 variants. Measured with immunoSEQ multiplex PCR; TCRdb has only the in-frame clones, and not every one. The sample carries approximately 400,000 clones, 92% recorded once. This sample comprised peripheral blood, obtained after recovery from COVID-19. These receptors were taken from a human donor who had recovered from COVID-19. Both conserved end residues are part of each CDR3. Fields, in order: J gene, D gene, CDR3 length, V gene, clone size, CDR3 DNA, CDR3 protein. A D gene is named only where the DNA matches it firmly. Size values are once, few and many counts, or a class for expanded clones, and some rows have none.

J: TRBJ2-1; D: -; length: 15; V: TRBV5-4; size: -; DNA: TGTGCCAGCAGCCCCCCTAATAGCCTGGGCAATGAGCAGTTCTTC; CDR3: CASSPPNSLGNEQFF
J: TRBJ1-2; D: -; length: 15; V: TRBV5-1; size: -; DNA: TGCGCCAGCAGCTTGGACCCGGGACCTAACTATGGCTACACCTTC; CDR3: CASSLDPGPNYGYTF
J: TRBJ1-6; D: -; length: 15; V: TRBV6-5; size: -; DNA: TGTGCCAGCTGCGAGGAGGGTTCCTATAATTCACCCCTCCACTTT; CDR3: CASCEEGSYNSPLHF
J: TRBJ2-2; D: -; length: 13; V: TRBV12-5; size: -; DNA: TGTGCTAGTGGTTTGGTAGTGCCCCAGGAGCTGTTTTTT; CDR3: CASGLVVPQELFF
J: TRBJ2-3; D: TRBD2; length: 16; V: TRBV18; size: -; DNA: TGTGCCAGCTCTTCTATCGCGGGGGGGCTGAGAGATACGCAGTATTTT; CDR3: CASSSIAGGLRDTQYF
J: TRBJ1-2; D: -; length: 14; V: TRBV7-9; size: -; DNA: TGTGCCAGCAGTCCAGACGGGGCGTACTATGGCTACACCTTC; CDR3: CASSPDGAYYGYTF
J: TRBJ2-7; D: -; length: 16; V: TRBV5-8; size: -; DNA: TGTGCCAGCAGTTTCAGACCGGGGCCTGGAGAGTACGAGCAGTACTTC; CDR3: CASSFRPGPGEYEQYF
J: TRBJ1-3; D: -; length: 12; V: TRBV12-3/TRBV12-4; size: -; DNA: TGTGCCAGCACCCTTGGTGGAAACACCATATATTTT; CDR3: CASTLGGNTIYF
J: TRBJ1-1; D: TRBD1; length: 14; V: TRBV10-3; size: -; DNA: TGTGCCATCAGGCTAGGACAGGAGAACACTGAAGCTTTCTTT; CDR3: CAIRLGQENTEAFF
J: TRBJ1-1; D: -; length: 14; V: TRBV6-5; size: -; DNA: TGTGCCAGCAGTTACAGGGCCATGAACACTGAAGCTTTCTTT; CDR3: CASSYRAMNTEAFF
J: TRBJ1-5; D: -; length: 13; V: TRBV12-3/TRBV12-4; size: -; DNA: TGTGCCAGCAGTCCGGCCCAGTTATCGGCCCAGCATTTT; CDR3: CASSPAQLSAQHF
J: TRBJ1-1; D: -; length: 15; V: TRBV20-1; size: -; DNA: TGCAGTGCTAGTTTCGCTCTAGCCCCAAACACTGAAGCTTTCTTT; CDR3: CSASFALAPNTEAFF
J: TRBJ2-3; D: TRBD1; length: 12; V: TRBV5-1; size: -; DNA: TGCGCCAGCAGCATTGGACAGGGACCGCAGTATTTT; CDR3: CASSIGQGPQYF
J: TRBJ1-1; D: -; length: 13; V: TRBV5-5; size: -; DNA: TGTGCCAGCAGCGTGGGACCGAACACTGAAGCTTTCTTT; CDR3: CASSVGPNTEAFF
J: TRBJ2-7; D: -; length: 17; V: TRBV9; size: -; DNA: TGTGCCAGCAGCGGAACCTCGTCCCCAGGTCCCTACTACGAGCAGTACTTC; CDR3: CASSGTSSPGPYYEQYF
J: TRBJ1-1; D: -; length: 15; V: TRBV15; size: -; DNA: TGTGCCACCAGTCGTCCGATGCGGACGAACACTGAAGCTTTCTTT; CDR3: CATSRPMRTNTEAFF
J: TRBJ1-2; D: -; length: 15; V: TRBV5-4; size: -; DNA: TGTGCCAGCAGCTTGGTTTGGAGCGACCCCTATGGCTACACCTTC; CDR3: CASSLVWSDPYGYTF
J: TRBJ2-7; D: TRBD2; length: 15; V: TRBV6-5; size: -; DNA: TGTGCCAGCAGTTCACTAGCGGGGGGGTCCTACGAGCAGTACTTC; CDR3: CASSSLAGGSYEQYF
J: TRBJ1-1; D: -; length: 12; V: TRBV6-5; size: once; DNA: TGTGCCAGCAGTTACAGACTAGGAGAAGCTTTCTTT; CDR3: CASSYRLGEAFF
J: TRBJ2-1; D: -; length: 14; V: TRBV11-2; size: -; DNA: TGTGCCAGCAGCTTAGGAAGGGGGGTGGGTGAGCAGTTCTTC; CDR3: CASSLGRGVGEQFF
J: TRBJ2-7; D: -; length: 15; V: TRBV7-2; size: few; DNA: TGTGCCAGCAGCTTAGTAGACAGCAGCTCCTACGAGCAGTACTTC; CDR3: CASSLVDSSSYEQYF
J: TRBJ1-3; D: -; length: 12; V: TRBV29-1; size: -; DNA: TGCAGCGTTGGCAGGGATGGAAACACCATATATTTT; CDR3: CSVGRDGNTIYF
J: TRBJ2-1; D: -; length: 16; V: TRBV10-3; size: -; DNA: TGTGCCATCAGTGAGCATGGTAGCAGTTCTGTCAATGAGCAGTTCTTC; CDR3: CAISEHGSSSVNEQFF
J: TRBJ2-3; D: TRBD1; length: 16; V: TRBV24-1; size: -; DNA: TGTGCCACCAGTGATCGGGGACAGGGGGCGGGAGATACGCAGTATTTT; CDR3: CATSDRGQGAGDTQYF
J: TRBJ2-1; D: -; length: 13; V: TRBV10-2; size: -; DNA: TGCGCCAGCTCTGATTTGGGCTACAATGAGCAGTTCTTC; CDR3: CASSDLGYNEQFF
J: TRBJ1-1; D: -; length: 15; V: TRBV27; size: -; DNA: TGTGCCAGCAGTTTTGAGGGCTCTAAGAACACTGAAGCTTTCTTT; CDR3: CASSFEGSKNTEAFF
J: TRBJ2-7; D: -; length: 13; V: TRBV9; size: once; DNA: TGTGCCAGCAGCGTCGATGGCCTTTACGAGCAGTACTTC; CDR3: CASSVDGLYEQYF
J: TRBJ2-3; D: -; length: 17; V: TRBV5-1; size: -; DNA: TGCGCCAGCAGCTTGGGCGGGATAGCGGCTAGCACAGATACGCAGTATTTT; CDR3: CASSLGGIAASTDTQYF
J: TRBJ2-1; D: -; length: 11; V: TRBV9; size: -; DNA: TGTGCCAGCAGCATCAACAATGAGCAGTTCTTC; CDR3: CASSINNEQFF
J: TRBJ2-7; D: -; length: 14; V: TRBV6-2/TRBV6-3; size: -; DNA: TGTGCCAGCAGTTACAGGGGGGTCGGCTACGAGCAGTACTTC; CDR3: CASSYRGVGYEQYF
J: TRBJ1-4; D: TRBD1; length: 14; V: TRBV5-1; size: -; DNA: TGCGCCAGCTCACGGAACAGGGGGGGTGAAAAACTGTTTTTT; CDR3: CASSRNRGGEKLFF